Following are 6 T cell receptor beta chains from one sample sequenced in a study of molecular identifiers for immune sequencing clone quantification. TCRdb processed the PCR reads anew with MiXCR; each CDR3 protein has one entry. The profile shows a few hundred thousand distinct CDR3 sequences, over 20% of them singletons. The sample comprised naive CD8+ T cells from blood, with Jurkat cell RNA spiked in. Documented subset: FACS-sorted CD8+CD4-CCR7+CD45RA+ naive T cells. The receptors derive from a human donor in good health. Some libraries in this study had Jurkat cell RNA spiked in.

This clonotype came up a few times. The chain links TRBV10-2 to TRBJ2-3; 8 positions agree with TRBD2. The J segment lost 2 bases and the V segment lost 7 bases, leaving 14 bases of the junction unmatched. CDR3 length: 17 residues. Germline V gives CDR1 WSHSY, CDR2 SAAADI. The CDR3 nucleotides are TGCGCCAGCACCACGAGCGGGAGCTACCCCTCCACAGATACGCAGTATTTT. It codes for CASTTSGSYPSTDTQYF.

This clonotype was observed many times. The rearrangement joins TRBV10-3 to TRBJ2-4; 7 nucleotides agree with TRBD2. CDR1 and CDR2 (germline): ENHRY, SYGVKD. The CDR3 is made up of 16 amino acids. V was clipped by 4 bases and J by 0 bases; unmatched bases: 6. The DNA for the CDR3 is TGTGCCATCAGTGGGGAGCGGGATCTAGCCAAAAACATTCAGTACTTC. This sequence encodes CAISGERDLAKNIQYF.

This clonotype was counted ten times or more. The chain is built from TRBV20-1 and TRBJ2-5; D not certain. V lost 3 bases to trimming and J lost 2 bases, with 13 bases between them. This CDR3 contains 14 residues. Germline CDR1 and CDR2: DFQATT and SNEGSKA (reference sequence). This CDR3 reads CSARSGQLQETQYF. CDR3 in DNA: TGCAGTGCTAGGTCCGGGCAGCTACAAGAGACCCAGTACTTC.

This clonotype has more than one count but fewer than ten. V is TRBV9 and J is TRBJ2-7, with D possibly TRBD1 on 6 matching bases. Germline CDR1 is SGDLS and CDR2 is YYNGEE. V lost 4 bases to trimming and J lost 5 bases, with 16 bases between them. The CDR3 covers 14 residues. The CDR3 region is CASSLSGRGHEQYF. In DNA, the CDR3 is TGTGCCAGCAGCCTTAGTGGCAGGGGCCACGAGCAGTACTTC.

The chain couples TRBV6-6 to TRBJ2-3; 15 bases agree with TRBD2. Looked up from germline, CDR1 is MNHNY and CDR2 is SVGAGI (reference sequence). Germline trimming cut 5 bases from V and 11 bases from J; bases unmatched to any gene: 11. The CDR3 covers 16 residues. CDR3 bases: TGTGCCAGCAGTACGGGACTAGCGGGGGGTAACGGGAGGCAGTATTTT. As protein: CASSTGLAGGNGRQYF.

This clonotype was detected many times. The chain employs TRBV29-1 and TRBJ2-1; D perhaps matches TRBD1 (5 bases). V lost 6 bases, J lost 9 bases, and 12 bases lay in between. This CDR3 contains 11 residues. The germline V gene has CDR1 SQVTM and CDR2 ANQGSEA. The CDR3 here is CSVRDFGEQFF. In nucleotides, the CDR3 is TGCAGCGTCAGGGATTTCGGTGAGCAGTTCTTC.